The entry below gives a single T cell receptor beta chain sequence along with its context. Its antigen is as yet unknown. The data stem from a study of T cell responses to AZD1222 COVID-19 vaccine. Data came from immunoSEQ multiplex PCR; TCRdb stores just in-frame clones and leaves some out. The data contain roughly 140,000 clones, approximately 90% of them singletons. Study-level points and caveats: Baseline serostatus was positive in only a handful of AZD1222 recipients. Spike-specific TCRs gained breadth and depth after people received two AZD1222 doses.

V lost 2 bases to trimming and J lost 9 bases, with 18 bases between them. CDR1 and CDR2 (germline): SGHRS, YFSETQ. The CDR3 sequence is 15 residues long. The rearrangement links TRBV5-1 to TRBJ2-1; possible D gene TRBD1, 6 bases. The material sequenced was peripheral blood, taken after recovery from COVID-19. The receptor's source is an adult who had recovered from COVID-19. CDR3 DNA sequence: TGCGCCAGCAGCTTACAGGGTGGCGAATTTGGTGAGCAGTTCTTC. It encodes CASSLQGGEFGEQFF.